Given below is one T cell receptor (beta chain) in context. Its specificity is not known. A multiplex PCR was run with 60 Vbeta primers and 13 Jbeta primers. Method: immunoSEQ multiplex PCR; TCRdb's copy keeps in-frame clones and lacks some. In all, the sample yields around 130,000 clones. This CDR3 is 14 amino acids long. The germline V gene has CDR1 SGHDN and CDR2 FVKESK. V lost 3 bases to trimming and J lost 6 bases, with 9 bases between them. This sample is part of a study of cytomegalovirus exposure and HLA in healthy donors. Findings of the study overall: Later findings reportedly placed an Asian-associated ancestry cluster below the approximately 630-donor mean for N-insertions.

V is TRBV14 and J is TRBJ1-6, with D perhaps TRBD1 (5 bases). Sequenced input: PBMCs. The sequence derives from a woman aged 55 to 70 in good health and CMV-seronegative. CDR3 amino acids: CASSHETANSPLHF. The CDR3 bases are TGTGCCAGCAGCCATGAGACAGCTAATTCACCCCTCCACTTT.